Listed here are 2 T cell receptor beta chains from one sample, sequenced in a study of cytomegalovirus exposure and HLA in healthy donors. A multiplex PCR was run with 60 Vbeta primers and 13 Jbeta primers. Sequencing used immunoSEQ multiplex PCR; TCRdb keeps in-frame clones, though not all of them. In the table there are 95,000 to 150,000 clones, 80% to 85% of which are singletons. Sequenced: PBMCs. The receptor set was obtained from a woman in her thirties or forties in good health and CMV-seronegative.

The V and J genes are TRBV6-5 and TRBJ1-1, with no clear D. V lost 8 bases and J lost 6, with 19 bases in between. The CDR3 contains 14 residues. Germline assignment: CDR1 MNHEY and CDR2 SVGAGI. The CDR3 DNA sequence: TGTGCCAGCGCCCGAGATTCGTATGAGTCTGAAGCTTTCTTT. As protein: CASARDSYESEAFF.

V usage is TRBV28 and J usage is TRBJ2-7; 13 nucleotides agree with TRBD2. Per germline, CDR1 MDHEN and CDR2 SYDVKM. This CDR3 is 17 amino acids long. The V and J ends lost 6 bases and 2 bases, in that order; junction bases with no gene match: 10. The CDR3 loop reads CASRTPRTSGSPYEQYF. DNA for the CDR3: TGTGCCAGCAGAACTCCCCGGACTAGCGGGAGCCCCTACGAGCAGTACTTC.